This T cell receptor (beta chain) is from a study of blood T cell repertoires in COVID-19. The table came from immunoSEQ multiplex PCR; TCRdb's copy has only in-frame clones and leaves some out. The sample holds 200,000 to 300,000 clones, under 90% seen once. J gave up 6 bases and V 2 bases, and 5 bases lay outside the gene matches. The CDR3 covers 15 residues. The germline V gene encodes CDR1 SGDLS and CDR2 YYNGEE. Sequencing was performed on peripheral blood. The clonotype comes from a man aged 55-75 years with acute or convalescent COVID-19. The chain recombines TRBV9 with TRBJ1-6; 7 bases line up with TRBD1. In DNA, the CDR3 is TGTGCCAGCAGCGTCCAAGGGGGCGTTAATTCACCCCTCCACTTT. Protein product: CASSVQGGVNSPLHF.